The 21 T cell receptor beta chains presented below share a single source sample, sequenced in a study of T cell changes during pregnancy in multiple sclerosis (dated by TCRdb to the late 2010s). Receptor libraries were prepared by the immunoSEQ multiplex PCR assay. In its TCRdb copy, this immuneACCESS table keeps in-frame sequences only and misses some clones. Where compared with another copy, unresolved V genes explain less than half of these, and the others have no known cause. The sample includes more than 35,000 clones, with around 90% observed a single time. Of the sample, 0.7% to 0.85% is held by the ten largest clones. The starting material was CD4+ T cells from peripheral blood mononuclear cells, obtained after pregnancy. The receptors derive from a female donor in good health, enrolled as a control in a pregnancy study.

The chain employs TRBV6-1 and TRBJ1-3; TRBD1 agrees at 10 bases. Germline loops: CDR1 MNHNS, CDR2 SASEGT. V lost 11 bases to trimming and J lost 0 bases; unmatched junction nucleotides: 7. The CDR3 spans 15 residues. Here the CDR3 DNA reads TGTGCCGTCCGGGACAGGGGTTTCTCTGGAAACACCATATATTTT. Its translation: CAVRDRGFSGNTIYF.

The chain has TRBV10-3 and TRBJ1-1; tentative D call: TRBD1 (5 bases). The V end was cut by 3 bases, the J end by 4 bases, with 12 bases between. Germline CDR1 is ENHRY and CDR2 is SYGVKD. This CDR3 is 14 amino acids long. The CDR3 DNA sequence: TGTGCCATCAGTGACCCAGGGCGGGGCACTGAAGCTTTCTTT. It yields the protein CAISDPGRGTEAFF.

CDR3 nucleotide sequence: TGTGCCAGCAGTAGGACAGGGCCGAACACCGGGGAGCTGTTTTTT. This encodes CASSRTGPNTGELFF. The genes are TRBV27 and TRBJ2-2; TRBD1 aligns across 8 bases. Trimming removed 5 bases from V and 0 bases from J; junction bases left unmatched: 2. This CDR3 comprises 15 residues. CDR1 and CDR2 from the germline V gene are MNHEY and SMNVEV (reference sequence).

The J gene is TRBJ2-7, the V gene TRBV5-1; TRBD1 is a possible D gene (6 bases). This CDR3 spans 15 amino acids. Trimming removed 1 base from V and 2 bases from J, with 13 bases in between. Germline CDR1 reads SGHRS; CDR2 reads YFSETQ. CDR3 nucleotide sequence: TGCGCCAGCAGCTTGACTAACAGGGCTCCCTACGAGCAGTACTTC. The encoded protein is CASSLTNRAPYEQYF.

The V call is TRBV9, the J call TRBJ2-7; possible D gene TRBD1, 6 bases. With 4 bases removed from V and 2 bases from J, the gap between germline ends came to 13 bases. The CDR3 is made up of 14 amino acids. The germline V gene has CDR1 SGDLS and CDR2 YYNGEE. The CDR3: CASSSRDTPYEQYF. The CDR3, as DNA: TGTGCCAGCAGCTCCCGGGACACCCCCTACGAGCAGTACTTC. Using reference TRBV9 and TRBJ2-7 for the parts outside the CDR3, the full variable domain is DSGVTQTPKHLITATGQRVTLRCSPRSGDLSVYWYQQSLDQGLQFLIQYYNGEERAKGNILERFSAQQFPDLHSELNLSSLELGDSALYFCASSSRDTPYEQYFGPGTRLTVT.

This clone was recorded only once. The rearrangement uses TRBV6-4 and TRBJ2-2; maybe TRBD2 (5 bases). The CDR3 is made up of 14 amino acids. Trimming left V 5 bases short and J 3 bases short, with 10 bases between. CDR1 MRHNA and CDR2 SNTAGT come from the germline V gene. The CDR3 DNA sequence: TGTGCCAGCAGTTCGGACGGGGACACCGGGGAGCTGTTTTTT. Its protein is CASSSDGDTGELFF.

This sequence joins TRBV7-3 and TRBJ2-1; TRBD2 agrees at 10 bases. V shed 1 base and J 7 bases; nucleotides not matched to a gene: 4. The CDR3 is 15 residues long. Germline loops: CDR1 SGHTA, CDR2 FQGTGA. Here the CDR3 reads CASSLIAGGRNEQFF. The CDR3 DNA reads TGTGCCAGCAGCTTAATAGCGGGAGGAAGGAATGAGCAGTTCTTC.

This chain joins TRBV2 and TRBJ2-3; D unclear. The CDR3 contains 13 residues. Germline-derived CDR1 and CDR2 are SNHLY and FYNNEI. V lost 7 bases to trimming and J lost 1 base, with 9 bases between them. The DNA of the CDR3 is TGTGCCAGCAATCCCGTCGGCACAGATACGCAGTATTTT. Its protein is CASNPVGTDTQYF.

J is TRBJ2-7 and V is TRBV7-5; the D call of TRBD2 is as the table states it, not checked on the DNA. TRBV7-5 is given as a pseudogene. CDR3 length equals 15 residues. The CDR3 coding sequence is TGTGCCAGAAGCTTCCCACTAGCGAGGGTTGAGGAGCAGTACTTC. It is translated as CARSFPLARVEEQYF.

The chain recombines TRBV30 with TRBJ2-3; 8 nucleotides line up with TRBD1. V trimming: 1 base; J trimming: 5 bases; junction bases outside the gene matches: 8. The CDR3 sequence is 15 residues long. Looked up from germline, CDR1 is GTSNPN and CDR2 is SVGIG (reference sequence). CDR3 protein: CAWSAGGDWGDTQYF. The CDR3 coding sequence is TGTGCCTGGAGTGCAGGGGGCGATTGGGGAGATACGCAGTATTTT.

The chain uses TRBV5-4 and TRBJ1-6; TRBD1 aligns across 9 bases. Trimming removed 4 bases from V and 0 bases from J; junction bases left unmatched: 2. This CDR3 has 16 residues. CDR1 is SGHNT, CDR2 YYREEE, per germline (reference sequence). CDR3 DNA: TGTGCCAGCAGCCAACAGGGGGCCTCCTATAATTCACCCCTCCACTTT. It yields the protein CASSQQGASYNSPLHF.

The chain has TRBV19 and TRBJ2-7; 9 bases agree with TRBD2. Germline CDR1 is LNHDA and CDR2 is SQIVND (reference sequence). With V trimmed by 6 bases and J by 2 bases, 14 bases remained unmatched. This CDR3 is 17 amino acids long. Written as DNA, the CDR3 is TGTGCCAGTAGGAGGGCGGGAGGGCCGGGGAAGGCCTACGAGCAGTACTTC. This codes for CASRRAGGPGKAYEQYF.

DNA of the CDR3: TGCGCCAGCAGCACCACAGTTTTGGCAGGGGGCTACACCTTC. Translation: CASSTTVLAGGYTF. The chain couples TRBV5-1 to TRBJ1-2; possible D gene TRBD1, 5 bases. The germline gives CDR1 SGHRS, CDR2 YFSETQ. V was cut by 4 bases and J by 8 bases, with 18 bases left in between. The CDR3 totals 14 residues.

The chain has TRBV19 and TRBJ1-2; D perhaps matches TRBD1 (5 bases). This CDR3 spans 14 amino acids. V lost 7 bases and J 0 bases, leaving 12 bases between the germline ends. Germline-derived CDR1 and CDR2 are LNHDA and SQIVND (reference sequence). CDR3 protein: CASTPLTANYGYTF. The CDR3 nucleotides read TGTGCCAGTACCCCCTTGACAGCTAACTATGGCTACACCTTC.

The CDR3 DNA sequence: TGCGCCAGCAGCGTAAGCGCCCTTAGTGATACGCAGTATTTT. It codes for CASSVSALSDTQYF. The chain couples TRBV5-1 to TRBJ2-3; D gene unclear. Trimming left V 4 bases short and J 6 bases short, with 15 bases between. The germline V gene encodes CDR1 SGHRS and CDR2 YFSETQ. The CDR3 loop spans 14 amino acids.

The chain carries TRBV5-1 and TRBJ2-5, with D perhaps given as TRBD1 or TRBD2 (5 bases each). Germline CDR1 SGHRS, CDR2 YFSETQ. V shed 4 bases and J shed 4 bases, with 17 bases lying between them. The CDR3 length is 15 residues. The DNA for the CDR3 is TGCGCCAGCAGCCTGGGACCTATAACGGGAGAGACCCAGTACTTC. This sequence encodes CASSLGPITGETQYF.

Here the CDR3 reads CASSSGQDNQPQHF. Written as DNA, the CDR3 is TGTGCCAGCAGCTCCGGACAGGACAATCAGCCCCAGCATTTT. The chain employs TRBV7-9 and TRBJ1-5; 7 bases are a match to TRBD1. The junction had 3 bases not matched to a gene; V was cut back by 4 bases and J by 3 bases. The germline V gene has CDR1 SEHNR and CDR2 FQNEAQ (reference sequence). The length of the CDR3 is 14 residues.

The rearrangement uses TRBV7-3 and TRBJ2-2, with a possible D match to TRBD1 (5 bases). Germline CDR1 reads SGHTA; CDR2 reads FQGTGA. Trimming left V 4 bases short and J 6 bases short, with 9 bases between. The CDR3 contains 13 residues. The CDR3 bases are TGTGCCAGCAGCTCCAGGGTAGCCGGGGAGCTGTTTTTT. Protein: CASSSRVAGELFF.

V is TRBV11-3 and J is TRBJ2-3; D is perhaps TRBD2 (5 bases). Per germline, CDR1 SGHNT and CDR2 YENEEA. The CDR3 has 14 amino acids. V dropped 5 bases and J dropped 0 bases, with 9 bases sitting between them. The chain's CDR3 is CASSPTRSTDTQYF. The DNA for the CDR3 is TGTGCCAGCAGCCCTACTAGGAGCACAGATACGCAGTATTTT.

The chain uses TRBV9 and TRBJ2-1, with 8 nucleotides matching TRBD1. This CDR3 is built from 16 residues. V lost 4 bases to trimming and J lost 3 bases; unmatched junction nucleotides: 9. Germline-derived CDR1 and CDR2 are SGDLS and YYNGEE. CDR3 sequence: CASSFYDRGGYNEQFF. The CDR3, as DNA: TGTGCCAGCAGCTTTTACGACAGGGGAGGCTACAATGAGCAGTTCTTC.

The rearrangement joins TRBV6-6 to TRBJ1-2; 7 bases align to TRBD1. Germline CDR1 MNHNY, CDR2 SVGAGI (reference sequence). The CDR3 spans 15 residues. With 5 bases clipped from V and 6 bases from J, the junction kept 12 bases outside the gene matches. CDR3 in DNA: TGTGCCAGCAGTGCGCAAGGGACAGTGCTAAATGGCTACACCTTC. It translates to CASSAQGTVLNGYTF.